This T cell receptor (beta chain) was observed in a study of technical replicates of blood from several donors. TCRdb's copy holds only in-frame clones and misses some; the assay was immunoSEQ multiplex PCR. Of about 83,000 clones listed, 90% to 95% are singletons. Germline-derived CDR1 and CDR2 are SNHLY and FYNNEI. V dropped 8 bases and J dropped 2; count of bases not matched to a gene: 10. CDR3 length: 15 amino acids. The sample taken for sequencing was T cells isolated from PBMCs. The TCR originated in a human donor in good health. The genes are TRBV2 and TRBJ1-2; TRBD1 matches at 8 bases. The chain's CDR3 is CASENPGQANYGYTF. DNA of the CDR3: TGTGCCAGCGAGAACCCGGGACAGGCCAACTATGGCTACACCTTC.